This section outlines one T cell receptor (beta chain) sequence together with its context. Antigen specificity is unknown. CDR1 is LNHDA and CDR2 is SQIVND in the germline V gene (reference sequence). CDR3 length: 17 residues. Trimming cost V 4 bases and J 5 bases, with 20 bases left between them. This record comes from a study of T cells in Graves' hyperthyroidism and ophthalmopathy. Study observations and caveats: The blood repertoire included most of the expanded thyroid clonotypes above 0.001.

RNA transcripts served as the template for amplifying TCR beta CDR3 regions. Using the HTBI primer set, a first-round RT-PCR was run on the TCR CDR3. TCRdb independently ran MiXCR on the multiplex PCR reads; one entry per CDR3 protein. Of nearly 750,000 distinct CDR3 sequences listed, just over 35% were seen once; the top ten hold about a third. Sample: blood. The chain uses TRBV19 and TRBJ1-4; the D is unclear. The clonotype was recovered from a middle-aged woman with Graves' hyperthyroidism. The CDR3 sequence: CASSSVTKTGNNEKLFF. Written as DNA, the CDR3 is TGTGCCAGTAGTAGCGTCACAAAGACTGGAAACAATGAAAAACTGTTTTTT.